The rows below give T cell receptor beta chains drawn from one sample of a study of blood T cell repertoires in COVID-19. Profiled with immunoSEQ multiplex PCR; TCRdb holds only in-frame clones, not every one. The data contain around 190,000 clones, about 83% of them singletons. The source material was peripheral blood. Receptor source: a human donor in a cohort sampled during active COVID-19. Both conserved end residues are part of each CDR3. Fields, in order: D gene, V gene, CDR3 protein. The D gene is left open where the match is weak.

D: .
V: TRBV28
CDR3: CASNSGLGSNQPQHF

D: .
V: TRBV28
CDR3: CASSAGLPYEQYF

D: .
V: TRBV2
CDR3: CASTERGAGNYGYTF

D: TRBD1
V: TRBV18
CDR3: CASSPVQQGNNEQFF

D: .
V: TRBV28
CDR3: CASSLSGYGYTF

D: .
V: TRBV5-5
CDR3: CASSPGLLLQISYNEQFF

D: TRBD1
V: TRBV24-1
CDR3: CATSDGGQGAHEQYF

D: TRBD2
V: TRBV11-2
CDR3: CASSLAGGPYNEQFF

D: .
V: TRBV15
CDR3: CATSGLGTHGNQPQHF

D: .
V: TRBV4-3
CDR3: CASSQEGGVQETQYF

D: .
V: TRBV27
CDR3: CASSLSGAGTEAFF

D: .
V: TRBV25-1
CDR3: CASSEPGRGTDTQYF

D: .
V: TRBV5-1
CDR3: CASSLTGSTETQYF

D: TRBD1
V: TRBV6-2/TRBV6-3
CDR3: CASSPGTGGVETQYF

D: .
V: TRBV3-1/TRBV3-2
CDR3: CASSPRGTSTDTQYF

D: TRBD1
V: TRBV29-1
CDR3: CSVESDRVVETQYF

D: TRBD2
V: TRBV5-1
CDR3: CASSLGSGGPYEQYF

D: TRBD1
V: TRBV3-1/TRBV3-2
CDR3: CASGDRGKSNQPQHF

D: TRBD2
V: TRBV12-5
CDR3: CASPSGTSGSYEQYF

D: TRBD2
V: TRBV6-2/TRBV6-3
CDR3: CASSLPGLAGFNEQFF

D: .
V: TRBV11-3
CDR3: CASSLEPPGEQYF

D: .
V: TRBV27
CDR3: CASSLKPGAHSGANVLTF

D: .
V: TRBV6-5
CDR3: CASRPTGSQPQHF

D: TRBD2
V: TRBV5-1
CDR3: CASSRLAGGTYEQYF

D: TRBD1
V: TRBV29-1
CDR3: CSVAGTGKEKLFF

D: .
V: TRBV7-2
CDR3: CASSLGTRLYEQYF

D: .
V: TRBV7-2
CDR3: CASSLAGSTSEQYF

D: TRBD1
V: TRBV5-1
CDR3: CASSLTTGANYGYTF

D: TRBD1
V: TRBV18
CDR3: CASSPQGALMNTEAFF

D: .
V: TRBV4-3
CDR3: CASSQDHRAGNTIYF

D: .
V: TRBV6-6
CDR3: CASSYQDEQYF

D: TRBD2
V: TRBV9
CDR3: CASSVAGTSVYEQYF

D: TRBD2
V: TRBV7-2
CDR3: CASGLAGTDTQYF

D: TRBD2
V: TRBV29-1
CDR3: CSVVPHTSGRADEQFF

D: .
V: TRBV5-1
CDR3: CASSPQGYEQYF

D: .
V: TRBV28
CDR3: CASSLVTMNTEAFF

D: TRBD1
V: TRBV2
CDR3: CASSGTGVGVGGYTF

D: .
V: TRBV7-3
CDR3: CASSLRRQPGETQYF

D: .
V: TRBV11-2
CDR3: CASSLGADNSPLHF

D: TRBD1
V: TRBV19
CDR3: CASSPRTGQNVQPQHF

D: .
V: TRBV6-5
CDR3: CASSYSREGYGYTF

D: .
V: TRBV7-6
CDR3: CASSEAARYQPQHF

D: TRBD2
V: TRBV6-1
CDR3: CASSGTTSGPYNEQFF

D: TRBD1
V: TRBV18
CDR3: CASSPPTGGMYEQYF

D: TRBD2
V: TRBV12-5
CDR3: CASETSREGREDTQYF

D: .
V: TRBV12-2
CDR3: CASRLRRRGEQFF

D: TRBD2
V: TRBV7-3
CDR3: CASSSTSGASTDTQYF

D: .
V: TRBV19
CDR3: CASSFGGSYEQYF

D: .
V: TRBV21-1
CDR3: CASPETGGSYEQYF

D: .
V: TRBV9
CDR3: CASSVGNRDTGELFF

D: TRBD2
V: TRBV5-1
CDR3: CASSPGLAVYNEQFF

D: .
V: TRBV7-9
CDR3: CASSQQGSNQPQHF

D: .
V: TRBV3-1/TRBV3-2
CDR3: CASSQGVGGDTEAFF

D: .
V: TRBV4-1
CDR3: CASSPHTGGSYSNQPQHF

D: .
V: TRBV4-2
CDR3: CASRQVAGNEQFF

D: .
V: TRBV11-2
CDR3: CASSLVGGNTEAFF

D: .
V: TRBV10-3
CDR3: CAISESRGFLYEQYF

D: TRBD2
V: TRBV5-4
CDR3: CASSWKTSGRTDTQYF